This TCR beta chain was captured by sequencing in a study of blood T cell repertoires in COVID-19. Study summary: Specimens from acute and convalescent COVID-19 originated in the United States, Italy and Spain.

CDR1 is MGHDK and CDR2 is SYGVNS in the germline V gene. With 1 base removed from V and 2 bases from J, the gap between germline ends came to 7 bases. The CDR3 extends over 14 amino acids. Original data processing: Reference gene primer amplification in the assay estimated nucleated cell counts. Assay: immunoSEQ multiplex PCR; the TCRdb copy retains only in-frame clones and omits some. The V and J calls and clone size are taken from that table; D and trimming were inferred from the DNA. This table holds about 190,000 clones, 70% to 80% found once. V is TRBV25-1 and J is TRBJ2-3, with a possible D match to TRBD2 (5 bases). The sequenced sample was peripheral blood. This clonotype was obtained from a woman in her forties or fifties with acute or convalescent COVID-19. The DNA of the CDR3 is TGTGCCAGCAGTGAATTCGGGATCACAGATACGCAGTATTTT. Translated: CASSEFGITDTQYF.